The T cell receptor (beta chain) under discussion was sequenced for a study of blood T cell repertoires in COVID-19. Overall study: The samples span acute and convalescent COVID-19 from the United States, Italy and Spain.

Original processing methods: Estimation of nucleated cell counts was performed using reference gene primer amplification. The method was immunoSEQ multiplex PCR; TCRdb's version includes in-frame clones alone and lacks a portion of them. The DNA was the basis for D and trimming; V, J and clone size are from that table. The sample includes 20,000 to 30,000 clones, approximately 77% of them seen just once. The V end was cut by 0 bases, the J end by 0 bases, with 12 bases between. This CDR3 comprises 16 residues. Germline V gene lookup returns CDR1 MNHEY and CDR2 SMNVEV (reference sequence). The sequencing input was peripheral blood. The chain joins TRBV27 to TRBJ2-7; TRBD2 is a possible D gene (5 bases). The TCR originated in a human donor in a cohort sampled during active COVID-19. CDR3 nucleotide sequence: TGTGCCAGCAGTTTATCGTCCCGCCGGGGCTCCTACGAGCAGTACTTC. It encodes CASSLSSRRGSYEQYF.